The clone carrying this TCR beta chain was seen only once. The antigen is unknown. The use of genomic DNA as template underpinned the TCR beta VDJ and CDR3 profiling. TCRdb fed the reads into MiXCR, producing one record per CDR3 protein. The table lists around 140,000 distinct CDR3 sequences, less than 45% of them singletons. This specimen comes from a study of CD8+CD57+ T cells in acquired aplastic anemia. Background on the study: When averaged, DNA from sorted CD4+ and CD8+ cells came to approximately 3.2 ug. Researchers reported that healthy donors averaged about 10 million reads for CD4+ cells.

The CDR3 runs 13 residues. The ends lost 3 bases at V and 5 bases at J; junction bases unmatched: 2. Germline CDR1 reads LNHDA; CDR2 reads SQIVND (reference sequence). General study points: Patients shared around 30 CD8+ CDR3 sequences with controls. Patients and healthy controls showed no significant CD8+ Simpson's diversity difference.

The J gene is TRBJ2-7, the V gene TRBV19; 9 nucleotides agree with TRBD1. This clonotype was obtained from a human donor in good health, serving as a control. Sample: sorted CD4+, CD8+, or CD8+CD57+ T cells (not recorded which) from PBMCs. CDR3 nucleotide sequence: TGTGCCAGTAGTATGAACAGGGGGCACGAGCAGTACTTC. It is translated as CASSMNRGHEQYF.